The clone carrying this T cell receptor beta chain occurred many times. Its antigen is as yet unknown. Per germline, CDR1 SGHNT and CDR2 YYREEE (reference sequence). This CDR3 is built from 14 residues. V shed 4 bases and J shed 2 bases, with 12 bases lying between them. Listed TCR primers, together with previously described methods, were used for the bulk TCR libraries. TCRdb called the PCR reads again in MiXCR, with one record for every CDR3 protein. Of hundreds of thousands of distinct CDR3 sequences listed, 20% are singletons. Sequencing libraries of naive CD8 cells derived from around 20,000 to 990,000 sorted cells with 10%, 30% or 50% RNA. In the sort, naive CD8 T cells were defined as CD8+CD4-CCR7+CD45RA+. This entry comes from a study of molecular identifiers for immune sequencing clone quantification. The study, taken as a whole, reports: In cases of identical TCR molecules sharing a barcode, highly expanded clone sizes could be underestimated.

The sample comprised naive CD8+ T cells from blood, with Jurkat cell RNA spiked in. The subset denotes: FACS-sorted CD8+CD4-CCR7+CD45RA+ naive T cells. The V and J genes are TRBV5-4 and TRBJ2-5; D is possibly TRBD2 (6 bases). The receptor was isolated from a human donor in good health. Some libraries in this study had Jurkat cell RNA spiked in. The CDR3 region is CASSRGTDQETQYF. Written as DNA, the CDR3 is TGTGCCAGCAGCCGGGGGACGGATCAAGAGACCCAGTACTTC.